The rows below give T cell receptor beta chains drawn from one sample of a study of regulatory T cells in long-lasting Graves disease. TCRdb recomputed calls from the multiplex PCR reads with MiXCR, one row per CDR3 protein. The repertoire has 500,000 or so distinct CDR3 sequences, about 15% of them found once; the top ten carry approximately 15%. The same data also went into a second study, on T cells in Graves' hyperthyroidism and ophthalmopathy.

The material sequenced was peripheral blood mononuclear cells (PBMCs), taken at new diagnosis, from a patient treated with antithyroid drugs. Every receptor here comes from a woman between 50 and 59 years old with Graves disease. The CDR3 runs from the conserved cysteine through the conserved F or W. The D gene is left open where the match is weak. Part of the rows lack a size; the others show once, few, many or a class for expanded clones.

v_gene,d_gene,j_gene,abundance,CDR3nt,CDR3aa
TRBV12-3/TRBV12-4,TRBD2,TRBJ2-1,NA,TGTGCCAGCACATGGGCAGCGGGAGCCTCCTATGAGCAGTTCTTC,CASTWAAGASYEQFF
TRBV11-2,NA,TRBJ2-1,many,TGTGCCAGCAGCTTAGAAGTGGCGTTCTCCTCCTACAATGAGCAGTTCTTC,CASSLEVAFSSYNEQFF
TRBV14,NA,TRBJ2-1,NA,TGTGCCAGCAGCCAAGATGGGGCATCCTACAATGAGCAGTTCTTC,CASSQDGASYNEQFF
TRBV7-2,TRBD2,TRBJ2-3,many,TGTGCCAGCAGCTTATACCTAGCGGCCACAGATACGCAGTATTTT,CASSLYLAATDTQYF
TRBV7-2,NA,TRBJ2-1,many,TGTGCCAGCAGCTTAGATCCTAGCCCCCAAGGCCCCTACAATGAGCAGTTCTTC,CASSLDPSPQGPYNEQFF
TRBV12-3/TRBV12-4,TRBD1,TRBJ1-5,many,TGTGCCAGCAGTCAATTGGGGGGAACAGGGGCACAGCCCCAGCATTTT,CASSQLGGTGAQPQHF
TRBV28,TRBD1,TRBJ2-1,many,TGTGCCAGCAGTATCGGACAGGCAACCTACAATGAGCAGTTCTTC,CASSIGQATYNEQFF
TRBV3-1,NA,TRBJ2-1,many,TGTGCCAGCAGCCAAGAATGGTCGCTAGGCGATGAGCAGTTCTTC,CASSQEWSLGDEQFF
TRBV6-1,NA,TRBJ1-2,many,TGTGCCAGCAGTGCAATGTCTACCTATGGCTACACCTTC,CASSAMSTYGYTF
TRBV7-9,TRBD2,TRBJ2-7,few,TGTGCCACACATACTAGCGGAAACTACGAGCAGTACTTC,CATHTSGNYEQYF
TRBV20-1,TRBD1,TRBJ1-1,many,TGCAGTGCTAGGGACCTTACAGGGGGAAAAGCTTTCTTT,CSARDLTGGKAFF
TRBV5-1,NA,TRBJ1-1,NA,TGCGCCAGCAGCCTGCAAGGTGGCAGACCAAACACTGAAGCTTTCTTT,CASSLQGGRPNTEAFF
TRBV7-9,TRBD1,TRBJ1-1,few,TGTGCCAGCAGCCCCAGGGGGTTTATGAACACTGAAGCTTTCTTT,CASSPRGFMNTEAFF
TRBV7-2,TRBD2,TRBJ2-1,NA,TGTGCCAGCAGCTTCATAAGCGGGAGTTACTACAATGAGCAGTTCTTC,CASSFISGSYYNEQFF
TRBV9,TRBD2,TRBJ2-3,few,TGTGCCAGCAGCGTGGGGGGCTCTAGCGGGAGCACAGATACGCAGTATTTT,CASSVGGSSGSTDTQYF
TRBV30,NA,TRBJ2-7,many,TGTGCCTGGAGTGGGGGGCACTACGAGCAGTACTTC,CAWSGGHYEQYF
TRBV7-9,NA,TRBJ1-5,few,TGTGCCAGCAGCTTGGAAGCCGGGGCAGGCAATCAGCCCCAGCATTTT,CASSLEAGAGNQPQHF
TRBV12-3/TRBV12-4,NA,TRBJ1-5,NA,TGTGCCAGCATGCCCGGGACCCAAGGTCCCAATCAGCCCCAGCATTTT,CASMPGTQGPNQPQHF
TRBV7-3,TRBD2,TRBJ2-7,few,TGTGCCAGCAGCCTAGGGACTAGCGGAGGTCTCACCGAGCAGTACTTC,CASSLGTSGGLTEQYF
TRBV27,NA,TRBJ1-1,few,TGTGCCAGCAGTCCCCACAGGCAAGGCACTGAAGCTTTCTTT,CASSPHRQGTEAFF
TRBV11-2,TRBD2,TRBJ2-5,many,TGTGCCAGCAGCCAAAATAGCGGGAGCCGAGAGACCCAGTACTTC,CASSQNSGSRETQYF
TRBV30,TRBD2,TRBJ2-3,many,TGTGCCTGGAGTGAAATAGCGGGAGTGACAGATACGCAGTATTTT,CAWSEIAGVTDTQYF
TRBV19,NA,TRBJ1-1,few,TGTGCCAGTACCATACGCGCTTTCTTT,CASTIRAFF
TRBV7-3,TRBD1,TRBJ2-1,many,TGTGCCAGCAGCTTATCGGGACAGCACCAATCTGAGCAGTTCTTC,CASSLSGQHQSEQFF
TRBV9,TRBD2,TRBJ2-1,many,TGTGCCAGCAGCGCCCGGCCGAGCGGGAGGGCACACAATGAGCAGTTCTTC,CASSARPSGRAHNEQFF
TRBV29-1,TRBD2,TRBJ2-7,few,TGCAGCGTTGAAGATTTGACGGGAGGTCCCTACGAGCAGTACTTC,CSVEDLTGGPYEQYF
TRBV12-3/TRBV12-4,TRBD2,TRBJ2-1,few,TGTGCCAGCAGTTTAACTAGCGGGATATTGCCTGAGCAGTTCTTC,CASSLTSGILPEQFF
TRBV19,NA,TRBJ2-1,few,TGTGCCAGTCCCGACAACCGACGGGACGATCCGTACAATGAGCAGTTCTTC,CASPDNRRDDPYNEQFF